This TCR beta chain was retrieved from a study of blood T cell repertoires in COVID-19. All recovered Cohort 3 donors got two negative PCRs, got clearance, or saw symptom resolution. Germline assignment: CDR1 WSHSY and CDR2 SAAADI. The ends were cut back, 7 bases at V and 5 bases at J, with 18 bases in the middle. The CDR3 has 15 residues. The assay was immunoSEQ multiplex PCR, and TCRdb's table has in-frame clones only and misses some. The data hold some 300,000 clones, with more than 75% observed a single time. Input material: PBMCs or T cells enriched from blood (not recorded which). This receptor was identified in a man under 40 who had recovered from COVID-19. The V call is TRBV10-2, the J call TRBJ2-1, with D possibly being TRBD2 (6 bases). DNA for the CDR3: TGCGCCAGCAATCAAGGCGGGAATATAGACAATGAGCAGTTCTTC. This codes for CASNQGGNIDNEQFF.